What follows is one T cell receptor (beta chain) and its context. Its antigen is as yet unknown. A 5'RACE reaction primed in the constant segment made cDNA libraries of TCR alpha and TCR beta, and these carried sample barcodes and UMIs. From the 5' RACE reads, TCRdb called clonotypes with MiXCR, one entry per CDR3 protein. Among tens of thousands of distinct CDR3 sequences, approximately 9% were seen once, and the ten largest hold 12%. The source of the sample is a study of T-cell memory formation after mild COVID-19. Study-level findings and limits: Chiefly within CM and EM were the contracting CD4+ clones; CD8+ ones were within EMRA. Contracting clones, day 15 to 85, had balanced CD4/CD8, and later expanders favored CD4+.

Trimming pared 3 bases from V and 4 bases from J, leaving 13 bases between. Germline CDR1 LGHNA, CDR2 YSLEER. The CDR3 consists of 16 residues. This chain links TRBV4-3 with TRBJ2-6; D might be TRBD1 or TRBD2, each matching 5 bases. Sequencing was performed on PBMCs or a T cell subset sorted from them (not recorded which). The receptor was isolated from an adult woman who had mild COVID-19 (a few samples of this study predate the infection). Cell type and time point are not known. CDR3 DNA: TGCGCCAGCAGCCACCAGAGGGGTTCCGGGGCCAACGTCCTGACTTTC. The encoded protein is CASSHQRGSGANVLTF.